This T cell receptor beta chain was retrieved from a study of Ad26.COV2.S vaccination and SARS-CoV-2 variants (dated by TCRdb to about 2021). Turning to the overall study: Donors in the vaccine arm were drawn from COV1001, a phase I-IIa trial of Ad26.COV2.S in healthy adults that was multicentre, randomized, double-blind and placebo-controlled. Dosing of Ad26.COV2.S was intramuscular, at either 5x10^10 or 1x10^11 viral particles, delivered as one shot or as two shots spaced 56 days apart. TCRbeta repertoire sequencing served as the tool for gauging how specific and how broad the SARS-CoV-2-reactive T cell receptors were following Ad26.COV2.S vaccination. A total of roughly 32 samples were included in the TCR-sequenced set, comprising around 20 Ad26.COV2.S vaccine recipients, 5 placebo recipients and 8 SARS-CoV-2 convalescent individuals. Trial participants were randomized into five groups of five, in which low-dose or high-dose Ad26.COV2.S was given once or twice, or placebo was given on both occasions. Throughout the experiments and outcome assessment, investigators stayed blinded to trial group allocation. General study outcomes and caveats: After vaccination, spike-specific CD8+ and CD4+ T cell responses were reported to show substantial breadth. The authors noted that total T cell responses may have been underestimated by the TCR breadth and depth analyses. Vaccine and placebo recipients had comparable non-spike TCR breadth, which fits with the vaccine containing only spike. The study was not powered to compare responses between vaccine doses or regimens. Higher spike-specific TCR breadth was observed in Ad26.COV2.S recipients than in placebo recipients (P = 0.0014).

In the paper's terms, the treatment or condition label means: some 20 received Ad26.COV2.S at low or high dose, single or two shots; about 5 received placebo; per-sample allocation not given. Repertoires of vaccine and placebo recipients were sequenced from samples taken on day 63 after the first injection. Between 29 July and 7 August 2020, Cohort 1b enrolled fewer than 30 adults aged 18-55 years at one site in Boston, USA. Ad26.COV2.S was a replication-incompetent adenovirus type 26 vector expressing a prefusion-stabilized SARS-CoV-2 spike protein from the original Wuhan strain. Concerning this clone: Its antigen is unknown. Per-base quality was not reported, and no clone a single base away is much larger than it.

V drops 3 bases and J drops 7 bases, leaving 12 bases in between. From its cysteine to its phenylalanine, the CDR3 spans 13 amino acids. Solely the CDR3 DNA is kept, with 39 bases framed from the first base. TCRbeta CDR3 regions were sequenced with the immunoSEQ Assay. After extraction, genomic DNA underwent amplification by bias-controlled multiplex PCR, followed by high-throughput sequencing. Under the source paper's analysis protocol: To quantify the absolute abundance of every unique TCRbeta CDR3 region, sequences were collapsed and filtered. Usable DNA was measured by amplifying reference genes present in all nucleated cells, and TCRbeta template counts were normalized to that usable DNA to estimate T cell fraction. Repertoire TCRs were annotated as SARS-CoV-2-specific when V gene, CDR3 amino acid sequence and J gene were exactly matched to a known reactive TCR set. MIRA supplied the reference SARS-CoV-2 TCR set, which was filtered for enrichment in COVID-19-positive ImmuneCODE repertoires so that public or cross-reactive TCRs were removed. Based on the MIRA antigens, annotated TCRs were further analysed at the level of specific ORF or position within ORF. Depth was the summed frequency of annotated unique rearrangements, while breadth was defined as annotated unique rearrangements over total unique productive rearrangements. Group comparisons of TCR breadth used two-sided Wilcoxon rank-sum tests. TCRdb obtained this table from immuneACCESS and retained in-frame rearrangements with V and J assigned. These tables miss some clones; where compared with another copy, unresolved V genes account for less than half of the shortfall, and the remainder is unexplained. That table gives V, J and clone size, and the DNA gave D and trimming. A total of roughly 380,000 clones appear in this sample, 85% to 90% of them only once. The ten largest clonotypes hold roughly 4% of the sample.

The chain joins TRBV12-3 or TRBV12-4 to TRBJ1-1; matching of 6 bases hints at TRBD1 as the D gene. The clonotype originates from a person aged 18-60 years who received the Ad26.COV2.S COVID-19 vaccine or a placebo. This specimen consisted of peripheral blood, obtained in a trial of Ad26.COV2.S vaccine versus placebo. The DNA is TGTGCCAGCAGTTTGTATGGGGGCAGTGAAGCTTTCTTT. Its protein is CASSLYGGSEAFF.